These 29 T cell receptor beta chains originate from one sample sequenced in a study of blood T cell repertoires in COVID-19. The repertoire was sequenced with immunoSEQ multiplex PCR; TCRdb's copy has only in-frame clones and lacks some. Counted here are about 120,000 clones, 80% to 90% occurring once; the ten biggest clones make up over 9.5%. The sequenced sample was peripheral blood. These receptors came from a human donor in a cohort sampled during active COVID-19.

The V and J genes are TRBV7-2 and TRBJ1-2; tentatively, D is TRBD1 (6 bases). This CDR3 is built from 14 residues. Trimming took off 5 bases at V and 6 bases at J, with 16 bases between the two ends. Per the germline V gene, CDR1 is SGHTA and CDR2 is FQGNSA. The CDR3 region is CASSPMGGANGYTF. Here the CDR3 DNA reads TGTGCCAGCAGCCCTATGGGGGGGGCGAATGGCTACACCTTC.

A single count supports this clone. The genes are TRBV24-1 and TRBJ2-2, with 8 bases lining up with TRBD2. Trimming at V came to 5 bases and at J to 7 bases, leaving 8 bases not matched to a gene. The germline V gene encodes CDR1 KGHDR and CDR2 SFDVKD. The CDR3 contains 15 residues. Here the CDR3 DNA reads TGTGCCACCAGTGTTCACGGGAGGGCCTTCGGGGAGCTGTTTTTT. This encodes CATSVHGRAFGELFF.

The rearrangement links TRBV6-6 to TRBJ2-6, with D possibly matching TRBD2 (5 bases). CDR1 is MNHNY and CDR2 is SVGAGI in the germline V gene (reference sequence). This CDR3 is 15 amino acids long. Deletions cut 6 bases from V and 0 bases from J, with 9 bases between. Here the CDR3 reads CASSRRDSGANVLTF. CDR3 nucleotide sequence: TGTGCCAGCAGCCGCCGGGACTCTGGGGCCAACGTCCTGACTTTC.

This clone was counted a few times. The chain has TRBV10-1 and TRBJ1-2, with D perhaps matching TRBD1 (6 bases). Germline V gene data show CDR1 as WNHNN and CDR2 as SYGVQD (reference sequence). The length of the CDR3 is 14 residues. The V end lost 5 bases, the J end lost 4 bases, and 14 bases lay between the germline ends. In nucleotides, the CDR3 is TGCGCCAGCAGTTTCGGACAGAGTCTCTATGGCTACACCTTC. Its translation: CASSFGQSLYGYTF.

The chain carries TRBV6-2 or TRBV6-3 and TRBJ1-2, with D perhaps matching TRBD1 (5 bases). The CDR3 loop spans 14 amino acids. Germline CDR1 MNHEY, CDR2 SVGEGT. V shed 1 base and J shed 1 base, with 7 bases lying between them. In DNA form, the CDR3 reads TGTGCCAGCAGTTACTACGACAGTAACTATGGCTACACCTTC. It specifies CASSYYDSNYGYTF.

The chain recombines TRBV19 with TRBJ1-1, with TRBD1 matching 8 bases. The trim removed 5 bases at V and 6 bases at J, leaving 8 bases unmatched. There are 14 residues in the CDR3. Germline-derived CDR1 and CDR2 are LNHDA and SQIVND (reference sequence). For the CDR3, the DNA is TGTGCCAGTAGTCTCGACAGGGGAAGGGCTGAAGCTTTCTTT. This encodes CASSLDRGRAEAFF.

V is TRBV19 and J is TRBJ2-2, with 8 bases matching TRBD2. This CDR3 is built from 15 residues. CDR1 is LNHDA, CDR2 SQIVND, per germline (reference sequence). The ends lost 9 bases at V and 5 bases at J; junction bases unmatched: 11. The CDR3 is CASKLSGRGTGELFF. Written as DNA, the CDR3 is TGTGCCAGCAAATTAAGCGGGAGAGGGACCGGGGAGCTGTTTTTT.

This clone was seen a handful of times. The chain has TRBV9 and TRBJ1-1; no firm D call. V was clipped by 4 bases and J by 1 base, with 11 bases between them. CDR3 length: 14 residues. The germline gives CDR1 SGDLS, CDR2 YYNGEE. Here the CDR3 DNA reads TGTGCCAGCAGCCTCCTTGGGCCGAACACTGAAGCTTTCTTT. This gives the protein CASSLLGPNTEAFF.

CDR3 protein: CASSLGLRVLAGPGELFF. The CDR3, as DNA: TGTGCCAGCAGTTTAGGCCTACGGGTATTGGCGGGGCCCGGGGAGCTGTTTTTT. The chain has TRBV27 and TRBJ2-2; weak D call: TRBD2 (6 bases). The CDR3 consists of 18 residues. V dropped 2 bases and J dropped 6 bases, with 22 bases sitting between them. Germline V CDR1 and CDR2: MNHEY, SMNVEV (reference sequence).

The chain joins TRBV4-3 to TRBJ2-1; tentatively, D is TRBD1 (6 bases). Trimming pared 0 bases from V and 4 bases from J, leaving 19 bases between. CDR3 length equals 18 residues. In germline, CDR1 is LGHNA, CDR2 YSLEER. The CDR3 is CASSQEYRGQGRYNEQFF. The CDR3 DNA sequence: TGCGCCAGCAGCCAAGAATATCGAGGGCAGGGGAGATACAATGAGCAGTTCTTC.

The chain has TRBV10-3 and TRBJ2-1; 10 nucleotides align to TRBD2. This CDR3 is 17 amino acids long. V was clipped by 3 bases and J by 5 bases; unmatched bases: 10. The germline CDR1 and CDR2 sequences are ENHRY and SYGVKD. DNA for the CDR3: TGTGCCATCAGTGAAGGTGGGAGGACTAGCGGAAACAATGAGCAGTTCTTC. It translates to CAISEGGRTSGNNEQFF.

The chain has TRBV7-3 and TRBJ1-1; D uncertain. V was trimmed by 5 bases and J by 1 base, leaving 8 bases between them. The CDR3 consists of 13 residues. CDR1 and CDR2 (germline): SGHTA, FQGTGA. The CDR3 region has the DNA TGTGCCAGCAGCGACAACAGGAACACTGAAGCTTTCTTT. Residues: CASSDNRNTEAFF.

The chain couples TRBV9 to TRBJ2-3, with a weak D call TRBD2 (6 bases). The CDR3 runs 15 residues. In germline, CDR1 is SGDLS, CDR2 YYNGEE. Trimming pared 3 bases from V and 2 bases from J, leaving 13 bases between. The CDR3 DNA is TGTGCCAGCAGCGCCCGGGACTCCCCCACAGATACGCAGTATTTT. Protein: CASSARDSPTDTQYF.

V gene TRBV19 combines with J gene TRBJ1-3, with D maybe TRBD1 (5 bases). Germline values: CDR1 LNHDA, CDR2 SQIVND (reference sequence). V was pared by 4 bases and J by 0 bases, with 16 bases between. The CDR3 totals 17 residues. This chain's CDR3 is CASSTRDWESSGNTIYF. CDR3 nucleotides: TGTGCCAGTAGTACCCGGGACTGGGAAAGCTCTGGAAACACCATATATTTT.

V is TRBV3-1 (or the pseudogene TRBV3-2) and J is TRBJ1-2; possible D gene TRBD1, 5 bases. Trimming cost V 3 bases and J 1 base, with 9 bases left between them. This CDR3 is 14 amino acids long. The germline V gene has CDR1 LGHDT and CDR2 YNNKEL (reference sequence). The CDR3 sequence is CASSQRRDNYGYTF. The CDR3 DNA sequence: TGTGCCAGCAGCCAGCGCAGGGATAACTATGGCTACACCTTC.

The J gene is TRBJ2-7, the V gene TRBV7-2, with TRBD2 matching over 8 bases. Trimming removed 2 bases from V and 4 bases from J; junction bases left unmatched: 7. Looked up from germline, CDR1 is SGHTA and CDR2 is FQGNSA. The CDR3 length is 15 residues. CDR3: CASSLNSGTSYEQYF. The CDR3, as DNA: TGTGCCAGCAGCTTAAATAGCGGGACCTCATACGAGCAGTACTTC.

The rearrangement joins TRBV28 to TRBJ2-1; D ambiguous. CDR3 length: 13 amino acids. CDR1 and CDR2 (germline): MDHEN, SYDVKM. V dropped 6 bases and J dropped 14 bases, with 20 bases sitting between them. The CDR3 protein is CASSLARPDLEFF. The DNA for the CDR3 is TGTGCCAGCAGCCTCGCCCGACCCGACCTAGAGTTCTTC.

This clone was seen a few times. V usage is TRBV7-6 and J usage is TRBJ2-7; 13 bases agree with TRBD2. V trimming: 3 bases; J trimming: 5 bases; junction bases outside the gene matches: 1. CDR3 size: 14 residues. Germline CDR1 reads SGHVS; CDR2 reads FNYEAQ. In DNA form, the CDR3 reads TGTGCCAGCAGCTTGGGGACTAGCGGGGACGAGCAGTACTTC. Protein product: CASSLGTSGDEQYF.

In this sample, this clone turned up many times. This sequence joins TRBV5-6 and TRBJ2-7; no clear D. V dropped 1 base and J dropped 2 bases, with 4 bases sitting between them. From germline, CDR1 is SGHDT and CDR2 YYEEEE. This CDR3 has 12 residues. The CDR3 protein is CASSLTAYEQYF. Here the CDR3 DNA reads TGTGCCAGCAGCTTGACAGCCTACGAGCAGTACTTC.

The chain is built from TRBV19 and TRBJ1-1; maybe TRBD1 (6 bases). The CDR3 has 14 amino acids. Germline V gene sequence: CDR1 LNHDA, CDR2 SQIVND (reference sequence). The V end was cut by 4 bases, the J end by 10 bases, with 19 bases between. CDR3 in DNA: TGTGCCAGTAGTACAGGGGCAATGGGTCCGGGAGCTTTCTTT. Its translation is CASSTGAMGPGAFF.

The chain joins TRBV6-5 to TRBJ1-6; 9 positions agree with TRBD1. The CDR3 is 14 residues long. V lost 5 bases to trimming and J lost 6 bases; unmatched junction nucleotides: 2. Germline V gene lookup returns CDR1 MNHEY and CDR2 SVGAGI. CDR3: CASSQDRGNSPLHF. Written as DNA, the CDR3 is TGTGCCAGCAGTCAGGACAGGGGTAATTCACCCCTCCACTTT.

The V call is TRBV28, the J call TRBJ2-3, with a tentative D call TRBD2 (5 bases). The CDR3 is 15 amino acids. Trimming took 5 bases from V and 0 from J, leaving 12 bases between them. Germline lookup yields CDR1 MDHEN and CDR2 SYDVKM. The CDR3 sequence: CASSPSRTSTDTQYF. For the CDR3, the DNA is TGTGCCAGCAGTCCCTCACGGACTAGCACAGATACGCAGTATTTT.

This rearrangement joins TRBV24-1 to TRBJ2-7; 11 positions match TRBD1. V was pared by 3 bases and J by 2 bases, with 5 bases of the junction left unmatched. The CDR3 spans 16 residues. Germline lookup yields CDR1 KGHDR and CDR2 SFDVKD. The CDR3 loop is CATSDGQGALPYEQYF. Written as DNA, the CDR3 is TGTGCCACCAGTGATGGACAGGGGGCCCTTCCCTACGAGCAGTACTTC.

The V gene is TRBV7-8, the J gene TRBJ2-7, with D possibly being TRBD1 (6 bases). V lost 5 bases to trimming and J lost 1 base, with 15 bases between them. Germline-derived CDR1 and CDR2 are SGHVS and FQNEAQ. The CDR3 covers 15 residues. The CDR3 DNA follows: TGTGCCAGCAGCGCAAGACAGGCACGATCCTACGAGCAGTACTTC. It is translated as CASSARQARSYEQYF.

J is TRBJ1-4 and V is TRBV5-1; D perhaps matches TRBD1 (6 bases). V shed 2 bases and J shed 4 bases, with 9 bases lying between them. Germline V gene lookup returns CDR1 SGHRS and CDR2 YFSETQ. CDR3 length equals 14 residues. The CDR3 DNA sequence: TGCGCCAGCAGCTTAACAGGGAATAATGAAAAACTGTTTTTT. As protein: CASSLTGNNEKLFF.

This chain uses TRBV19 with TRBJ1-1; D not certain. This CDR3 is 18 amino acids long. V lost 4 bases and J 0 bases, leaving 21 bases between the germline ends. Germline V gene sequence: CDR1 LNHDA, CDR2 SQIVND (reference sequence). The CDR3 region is CASSTRRRLTALNTEAFF. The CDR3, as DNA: TGTGCCAGTAGTACCCGTCGAAGACTTACGGCTTTGAACACTGAAGCTTTCTTT.

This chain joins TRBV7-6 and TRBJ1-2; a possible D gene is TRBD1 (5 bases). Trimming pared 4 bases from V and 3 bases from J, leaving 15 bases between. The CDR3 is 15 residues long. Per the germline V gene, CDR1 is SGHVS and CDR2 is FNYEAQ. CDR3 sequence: CASSSGGITDYGYTF. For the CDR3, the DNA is TGTGCCAGCAGCTCCGGGGGGATCACGGACTATGGCTACACCTTC.

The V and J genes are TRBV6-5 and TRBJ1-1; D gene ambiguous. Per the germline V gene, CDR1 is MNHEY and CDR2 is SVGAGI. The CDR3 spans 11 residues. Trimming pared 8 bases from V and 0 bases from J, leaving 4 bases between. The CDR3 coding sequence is TGTGCCAGCTTCATGAACACTGAAGCTTTCTTT. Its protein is CASFMNTEAFF.

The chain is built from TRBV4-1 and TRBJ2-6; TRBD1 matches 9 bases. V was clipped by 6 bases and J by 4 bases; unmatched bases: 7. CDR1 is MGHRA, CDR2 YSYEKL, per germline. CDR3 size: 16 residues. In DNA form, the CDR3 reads TGCGCCAGCAGACGAACAGGGGGCGGGGGGGCCAACGTCCTGACTTTC. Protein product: CASRRTGGGGANVLTF.